These T cell receptor beta chains were read from a single sample in a study of T-cell memory formation after mild COVID-19. TCRdb analysed the 5' RACE reads with MiXCR anew, one entry per CDR3 protein. This repertoire shows fewer than 700,000 distinct CDR3 sequences, roughly 18% found once; its top ten account for around 12%. Input material: PBMCs or a T cell subset sorted from them (not recorded which). All receptors derive from an adult woman who had mild COVID-19 (a few samples of this study predate the infection). Cell type and time point are not known. Both conserved end residues are trimmed from each CDR3. Each record gives: V gene, CDR3 protein.

>TRBV15
ATSRDRRTGRGTGELF
>TRBV19
ASQGANNSPLH
>TRBV12-3/TRBV12-4
ASSPFGRSPAQETQY
>TRBV24-1
ATSDSRHHSYEQY
>TRBV10-2
ASRARQDYEQY
>TRBV12-3/TRBV12-4
ASSLASTSFEQF
>TRBV24-1
ATSDLGHGQGSETQY
>TRBV12-3/TRBV12-4
ASSLFRRGDGYT
>TRBV9
ASSLRGQGRNIQY
>TRBV5-1
ASRAGTGLSYEQY
>TRBV5-1
ASADTPGQDEAF
>TRBV6-6
ASTPGWGVGNQPQH
>TRBV12-3/TRBV12-4
ASRGLYEQY
>TRBV20-1
SARLGHPNTEAF
>TRBV7-2
ASSFTGGDTQY
>TRBV10-3
AISPPPAASYEQY
>TRBV20-1
SARDRTSGDYNEQF
>TRBV7-9
ASSLTGGSNSPLH
>TRBV7-9
ASSSSSGRASDTQY
>TRBV20-1
SAWSRSTDTQY
>TRBV7-2
ASSLGFIRSGELF
>TRBV7-8
ASSLAQGTGVNTIY
>TRBV29-1
SAEDGGTQH
>TRBV7-3
ASSLIPDRGLGNTEAF
>TRBV6-5
ASSHGGGRDFEQF
>TRBV2
ASNGQYKNYGYT
>TRBV9
ASSVPQTSGRPEQF
>TRBV20-1
SARGGPMGTEAF
>TRBV12-3/TRBV12-4
ASSLQGPSGNTIY
>TRBV4-1
ASSHYAGTGGLNEQF
>TRBV7-6
ASTNDRGNTEAF
>TRBV12-3/TRBV12-4
ASIALGPDTQY
>TRBV7-9
ASSDDSYEQY
>TRBV7-6
ASSPGRSAEQY
>TRBV4-1
ASSHPMEGQGRGYT
>TRBV7-6
ASSLAQGRTGELF
>TRBV29-1
SAAQGQGTYEQY
>TRBV7-2
ASSLLQGAYEQY
>TRBV15
ATSRDLTGGVGATNEKLF
>TRBV10-3
AIGELNEQF
>TRBV5-4
ASSIRAFPYEQY
>TRBV6-6
ASTQDNGKGYEQY
>TRBV19
ASSQGLAGGPLFNEQF
>TRBV3-1
ASSQDPGRDSPLH
>TRBV11-2
ASQTGYNEQF
>TRBV12-3/TRBV12-4
ASSTDRARGQPQH
>TRBV12-3/TRBV12-4
ASSFGKGQGRNEQF
>TRBV9
ASSDDTGGTATEAF
>TRBV6-5
ASSYSTPFKSYNEQF
>TRBV6-5
ASSPDRRSPNSPLH
>TRBV15
ATSRRDSPPLH
>TRBV6-5
ASSYSSADTYPGNTIY
>TRBV12-3/TRBV12-4
ASSLLANAYNEQF
>TRBV5-1
ASSPTRGEAF
>TRBV2
ASKGGFLETQY
>TRBV7-3
ASSSGLAGASNTGELF
>TRBV24-1
ATSDIGLARDTQY
>TRBV10-3
AISESVGVTYNSPLH